A selection of T cell receptor beta chains follows, all from one sample in a study of shared clonotypes between healthy human individuals. Profiled with immunoSEQ multiplex PCR; TCRdb holds only in-frame clones, not every one. This sample has about 2.3 million clones, with approximately 90% found just once. The sample taken for sequencing was naive CD4+ T cells from PBMCs. All receptors derive from a man in his late teens or twenties in good health. Some clones in this sample may be carry-over from other donors' samples. CDR3s include the opening cysteine and the closing phenylalanine or tryptophan. Fields, in order: J gene, CDR3 length, V gene, clone size, D gene, CDR3 DNA, CDR3 protein. D genes are given only for firm matches. Expanded clones get a size class; other rows say once, few or many, or leave the size out.

J: TRBJ2-2
length: 16
V: TRBV5-1
size: NA
D: TRBD2
DNA: TGCGCCAGCAGCACAGGACTAGCGGGAGTGATCGGGGAGCTGTTTTTT
CDR3: CASSTGLAGVIGELFF

J: TRBJ2-3
length: 14
V: TRBV25-1
size: NA
D: NA
DNA: TGTGCCAGCAGCGCCAGGGCGGGGTCAGATACGCAGTATTTT
CDR3: CASSARAGSDTQYF

J: TRBJ2-5
length: 15
V: TRBV5-1
size: NA
D: NA
DNA: TGCGCCAGCAGCCCATCGACAGCATCACAAGAGACCCAGTACTTC
CDR3: CASSPSTASQETQYF

J: TRBJ2-3
length: 16
V: TRBV27
size: once
D: TRBD2
DNA: TGTGCCAGCAGTGGGCTAGCGGCCATCCCCACAGATACGCAGTATTTT
CDR3: CASSGLAAIPTDTQYF

J: TRBJ1-5
length: 14
V: TRBV6-6
size: NA
D: NA
DNA: TGTGCCAGCAGTTACCCACGGCAGAATCAGCCCCAGCATTTT
CDR3: CASSYPRQNQPQHF

J: TRBJ1-2
length: 13
V: TRBV28
size: once
D: NA
DNA: TGTGCCGGGGGGGACGCTCTTAACTATGGCTACACCTTC
CDR3: CAGGDALNYGYTF

J: TRBJ2-4
length: 16
V: TRBV15
size: NA
D: NA
DNA: TGTGCCACCAGCTTAATCAGGGGATCGGGGAAAAACATTCAGTACTTC
CDR3: CATSLIRGSGKNIQYF

J: TRBJ2-7
length: 14
V: TRBV9
size: NA
D: TRBD2
DNA: TGTGCCAGCAGCGCGGGACTAGCGGGAGGTGAGCAGTACTTC
CDR3: CASSAGLAGGEQYF

J: TRBJ2-7
length: 14
V: TRBV28
size: NA
D: NA
DNA: TGTGCCAGCATCCCAGGACAGTCTAGGTACGAGCAGTACTTC
CDR3: CASIPGQSRYEQYF

J: TRBJ2-1
length: 15
V: TRBV28
size: NA
D: TRBD1
DNA: TGTGCCAGCAGTTACAGGGGCCTCTCCTACAATGAGCAGTTCTTC
CDR3: CASSYRGLSYNEQFF

J: TRBJ1-5
length: 15
V: TRBV28
size: NA
D: NA
DNA: TGTGCCAGCATCTTCAGGGCAGATAGCAATCAGCCCCAGCATTTT
CDR3: CASIFRADSNQPQHF

J: TRBJ2-1
length: 16
V: TRBV7-3
size: NA
D: TRBD1
DNA: TGTGCCAGCAGCTTAAGGACAGGGGGCATTTATAGTGAGCAGTTCTTC
CDR3: CASSLRTGGIYSEQFF

J: TRBJ2-3
length: 12
V: TRBV5-4
size: NA
D: NA
DNA: TGTGCCAGCAGCCCAAGCACAGATACGCAGTATTTT
CDR3: CASSPSTDTQYF

J: TRBJ1-2
length: 15
V: TRBV18
size: few
D: NA
DNA: TGTGCCAGCTCACCTCCAAGCCAACCCACCTATGGCTACACCTTC
CDR3: CASSPPSQPTYGYTF

J: TRBJ1-3
length: 16
V: TRBV5-4
size: NA
D: TRBD1
DNA: TGTGCCAGCAGCCGGGACAGGGGGCCTTCTGGAAACACCATATATTTT
CDR3: CASSRDRGPSGNTIYF

J: TRBJ1-1
length: 14
V: TRBV6-5
size: NA
D: NA
DNA: TGTGCCAGCAGTTACCGTTCCAGGGTCACTGAAGCTTTCTTT
CDR3: CASSYRSRVTEAFF

J: TRBJ2-1
length: 12
V: TRBV6-1
size: NA
D: NA
DNA: TGTGCCAGCAGCGAGCGGGTCTGGGGGCAGTTCTTC
CDR3: CASSERVWGQFF

J: TRBJ2-3
length: 15
V: TRBV28
size: NA
D: TRBD2
DNA: TGTGCCAGCAGTTTCCCCGGGACTAGGACAGATACGCAGTATTTT
CDR3: CASSFPGTRTDTQYF

J: TRBJ2-7
length: 14
V: TRBV9
size: NA
D: TRBD2
DNA: TGTGCCAGCAGCCTAGAGGGACTAGCCGGCGAGCAGTACTTC
CDR3: CASSLEGLAGEQYF

J: TRBJ1-1
length: 11
V: TRBV7-9
size: few
D: NA
DNA: TGTGCCAGCAGCCCACGACCGGAAGCTTTCTTT
CDR3: CASSPRPEAFF

J: TRBJ2-5
length: 14
V: TRBV7-9
size: NA
D: NA
DNA: TGTGCCAGCAGCTCCGGGACCGTCCAAGAGACCCAGTACTTC
CDR3: CASSSGTVQETQYF

J: TRBJ1-3
length: 15
V: TRBV5-1
size: NA
D: NA
DNA: TGCGCCAGCAGCCAAAGACAGTACTCTGGAAACACCATATATTTT
CDR3: CASSQRQYSGNTIYF

J: TRBJ2-7
length: 15
V: TRBV11-1
size: NA
D: TRBD2
DNA: TGTGCCAGCAGCTTCCTCAGAGCGGGGGTGAACGAGCAGTACTTC
CDR3: CASSFLRAGVNEQYF

J: TRBJ2-7
length: 14
V: TRBV6-5
size: NA
D: TRBD1
DNA: TGTGCCAGCAGCTACCAGACAGGGACCTACGAGCAGTACTTC
CDR3: CASSYQTGTYEQYF

J: TRBJ2-5
length: 14
V: TRBV28
size: NA
D: NA
DNA: TGTGCCAGCAGCCTAGGGACTTCTCAAGAGACCCAGTACTTC
CDR3: CASSLGTSQETQYF

J: TRBJ1-4
length: 14
V: TRBV5-1
size: NA
D: NA
DNA: TGCGCCAGCAGCCGCCAGTCAACTAATGAAAAACTGTTTTTT
CDR3: CASSRQSTNEKLFF

J: TRBJ1-2
length: 17
V: TRBV28
size: NA
D: NA
DNA: TGTGCCAGCAGTTTACTGTGGGGGTCAAGACGGGGCTATGGCTACACCTTC
CDR3: CASSLLWGSRRGYGYTF

J: TRBJ2-7
length: 16
V: TRBV6-5
size: once
D: TRBD1
DNA: TGTGCCAGCAGTTACCCGTCCGGACAGGGACTCCTCGAGCAGTACTTC
CDR3: CASSYPSGQGLLEQYF

J: TRBJ2-1
length: 12
V: TRBV7-9
size: NA
D: NA
DNA: TGTGCCAGCAGCTTGGGGGACTCTGAGCAGTTCTTC
CDR3: CASSLGDSEQFF

J: TRBJ2-1
length: 13
V: TRBV4-3
size: once
D: NA
DNA: TGCGCCAGCAGCCAAGACGCGAGGTATGAGCAGTTCTTC
CDR3: CASSQDARYEQFF

J: TRBJ2-5
length: 17
V: TRBV28
size: NA
D: TRBD2
DNA: TGTGCCAGCAGTTTATGGGGAGGGGCTAGGAAGGCGGAGACCCAGTACTTC
CDR3: CASSLWGGARKAETQYF

J: TRBJ2-7
length: 15
V: TRBV5-5
size: once
D: TRBD1
DNA: TGTGCCAGCAGCCTTAGGGACAGCCCCGCCAGGGAGCAGTACTTC
CDR3: CASSLRDSPAREQYF